Following are 5 T cell receptor beta chains from one sample sequenced in a study of identical twins. Via MiXCR, TCRdb re-called the 5' RACE reads, giving one row per CDR3 protein. Here the sample spans 690,000 or so distinct CDR3 sequences, more than 6.5% being singletons. The same data also went into a second study, on yellow fever vaccine responses in identical twins.

The sample consisted of PBMCs. All receptors come from a woman aged 18-29 years in good health.

This clonotype appeared many times. The chain uses TRBV11-2 and TRBJ2-3; no reliable D call. CDR1 and CDR2 from the germline V gene are SGHAT and FQNNGV. The CDR3 totals 11 residues. With 5 bases removed from V and 7 bases from J, the gap between germline ends came to 7 bases. This chain's CDR3 is CASSPEYTQYF. In DNA, the CDR3 is TGTGCCAGCAGCCCTGAGTATACGCAGTATTTT.

This clonotype was seen more than once but under ten times. The chain is built from TRBV24-1 and TRBJ2-6; D might be TRBD1 (6 bases). There are 15 residues in the CDR3. Deletions cut 6 bases from V and 3 bases from J, with 11 bases between. Germline V gives CDR1 KGHDR, CDR2 SFDVKD. The CDR3 nucleotides read TGTGCCACCAGTTCACAGGGTGGTGGGGCCAACGTCCTGACTTTC. Amino acids: CATSSQGGGANVLTF.

This clonotype was seen many times. The genes are TRBV5-5 and TRBJ2-7; TRBD1 aligns across 7 bases. CDR1 is SGHKS, CDR2 YYEKEE, per germline (reference sequence). The CDR3 is 16 residues long. The trim removed 1 base at V and 2 bases at J, leaving 9 bases unmatched. The CDR3 DNA is TGTGCCAGCAGCTTGTTTCCCGGGACAGAGGCCTACGAGCAGTACTTC. It codes for CASSLFPGTEAYEQYF.

This clonotype was detected a few times. V usage is TRBV12-5 and J usage is TRBJ2-7; weak D call: TRBD1 (9 bases). V was cut by 7 bases and J by 2 bases, with 27 bases left in between. This CDR3 region has 18 residues. Germline CDR1 and CDR2: LGHNT and FRNRAP. CDR3 DNA sequence: TGTGCTAGTGCCCCGCACCCCGGGACAGGGACTAGACCCTACGAGCAGTACTTC. Translated: CASAPHPGTGTRPYEQYF.

In its sample, this clonotype was seen a few times. This chain links TRBV24-1 with TRBJ2-3, with unresolved D. The CDR3 spans 14 residues. The V and J ends lost 8 bases and 0 bases respectively, with 11 bases between them. Germline V CDR1 and CDR2: KGHDR, SFDVKD. CDR3 bases: TGTGCCACCACGTCCAGCACTAGCACAGATACGCAGTATTTT. Its translation is CATTSSTSTDTQYF.